The T cell receptor (beta chain) under discussion was sequenced for a study of blood T cell repertoires in COVID-19. Study information: T cells, B-cell-depleted T cells, or PBMCs provided the cDNA or gDNA that served as material.

In the original analysis: Amplification of reference gene primers provided the estimated nucleated cell counts. Assay: immunoSEQ multiplex PCR; the TCRdb copy retains only in-frame clones and omits some. D and trimming come from the DNA, and the V and J calls and clone size come from that table. This repertoire shows about 100,000 clones, 70% to 90% found once; its top ten account for less than 2%. This CDR3 has 14 amino acids. V was pared by 6 bases and J by 6 bases, with 17 bases between. CDR1 is MNHEY, CDR2 SVGAGI, per germline. The chain couples TRBV6-5 to TRBJ1-1, with a weak D call TRBD1 (6 bases). The sequence was obtained from a man older than 75 with acute or convalescent COVID-19. Sequenced sample: peripheral blood. CDR3: CASSDRGGGAEAFF. Here the CDR3 DNA reads TGTGCCAGCAGCGATCGGGGAGGGGGGGCTGAAGCTTTCTTT.